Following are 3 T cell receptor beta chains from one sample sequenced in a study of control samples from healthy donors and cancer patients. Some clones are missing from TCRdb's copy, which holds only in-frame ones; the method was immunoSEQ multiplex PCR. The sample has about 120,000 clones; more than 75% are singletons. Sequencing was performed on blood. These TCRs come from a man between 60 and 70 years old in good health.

The CDR3 here is CASSQGAAGNTIYF. The CDR3, as DNA: TGTGCCAGCAGCCAGGGGGCTGCTGGAAACACCATATATTTT. The chain is built from TRBV3-1 (or the pseudogene TRBV3-2) and TRBJ1-3, with D tentatively TRBD1 (6 bases). V was trimmed by 3 bases and J by 2 bases, leaving 8 bases between them. Germline loops: CDR1 LGHDT, CDR2 YNNKEL (reference sequence). CDR3 length equals 14 residues.

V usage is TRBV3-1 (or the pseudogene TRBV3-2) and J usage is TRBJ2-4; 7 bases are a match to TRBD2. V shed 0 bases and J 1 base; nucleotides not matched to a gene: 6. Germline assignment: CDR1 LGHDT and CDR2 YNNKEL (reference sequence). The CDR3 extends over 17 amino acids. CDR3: CASSQDSSGGAKNIQYF. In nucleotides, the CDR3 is TGTGCCAGCAGCCAAGATTCTAGCGGAGGGGCCAAAAACATTCAGTACTTC.

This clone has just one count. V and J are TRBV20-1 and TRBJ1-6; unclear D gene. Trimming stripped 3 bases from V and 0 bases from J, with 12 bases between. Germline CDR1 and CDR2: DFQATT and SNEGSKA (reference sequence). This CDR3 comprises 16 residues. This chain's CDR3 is CSASALVSSYNSPLHF. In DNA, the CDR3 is TGCAGTGCTAGTGCGTTGGTCAGCTCCTATAATTCACCCCTCCACTTT.